This T cell receptor beta chain was identified during a study of shared clonotypes between healthy human individuals. Naivety among CD8 cells was defined by CD45RO negativity and positive CCR7 selection, thereby excluding terminally differentiated effector memory CD45RA+ cells. Produced via immunoSEQ multiplex PCR; TCRdb's table is partial and in-frame only. The sample has about 2.2 million clones, just over 90% seen once. As regards this clone: Within the sample, other DNA sequences also encode this same CDR3.

This CDR3 has 14 amino acids. CDR1 and CDR2 (germline): MNHNY, SVGAGI (reference sequence). V lost 0 bases to trimming and J lost 5 bases, with 10 bases between them. The material sequenced was naive CD8+ T cells from PBMCs. This sequence joins TRBV6-6 and TRBJ2-5; a possible D gene is TRBD2 (6 bases). The clonotype originates from a man aged 18-30 years in good health. Some clones in this sample may be carry-over from other donors' samples. The CDR3 region is CASSYSSGLETQYF. The CDR3 DNA reads TGTGCCAGCAGTTACTCCAGCGGGCTTGAGACCCAGTACTTC.